This passage covers 24 T cell receptor beta chains from one sample sequenced in a study of response to subunit inactivated influenza vaccine. A single record per CDR3 protein comes from TCRdb applying MiXCR to the RT-PCR reads. The data show around 580,000 distinct CDR3 sequences, approximately 14% seen once. Specimen: PBMCs from blood, collected approximately 12 days after vaccination. All receptors derive from a man aged 45-65 years who received an inactivated influenza vaccine.

The V gene is TRBV12-5, the J gene TRBJ2-5, with D perhaps TRBD1 (6 bases). The CDR3 loop spans 14 amino acids. CDR1 is LGHNT and CDR2 is FRNRAP in the germline V gene. V was pared by 4 bases and J by 1 base, with 10 bases between. Written as DNA, the CDR3 is TGTGCTAGTGGTTCCGGACAGCCCCAAGAGACCCAGTACTTC. Translating gives CASGSGQPQETQYF.

The chain joins TRBV11-2 to TRBJ2-7; 7 positions agree with TRBD1. The J segment lost 7 bases and the V segment lost 5 bases, leaving 14 bases of the junction unmatched. The V gene's germline CDR1 is SGHAT and CDR2 FQNNGV. The CDR3 is 15 residues long. CDR3 amino acids: CASSPNSGGSWEQYF. Here the CDR3 DNA reads TGTGCCAGCAGCCCAAACTCAGGGGGTTCTTGGGAGCAGTACTTC.

This clonotype was picked up a small number of times. V and J are TRBV7-8 and TRBJ2-7, with 7 bases aligning to TRBD1. Germline V lookup: CDR1 SGHVS, CDR2 FQNEAQ. The V and J ends lost 5 bases and 3 bases, in that order; junction bases with no gene match: 10. This CDR3 is built from 15 residues. The CDR3 DNA reads as TGTGCCAGCAGCCTAAAGCCCGGGACAGACTACGAGCAGTACTTC. Translated: CASSLKPGTDYEQYF. The full variable domain, in which reference TRBV7-8 and TRBJ2-7 provide the parts outside the CDR3, is GAGVSQSPRYKVAKRGQDVALRCDPISGHVSLFWYQQALGQGPEFLTYFQNEAQLDKSGLPSDRFFAERPEGSVSTLKIQRTQQEDSAVYLCASSLKPGTDYEQYFGPGTRLTVT.

This chain uses TRBV6-1 with TRBJ2-2; D call uncertain. This CDR3 is built from 15 residues. V lost 8 bases, J lost 6 bases, and 19 bases lay in between. Looked up from germline, CDR1 is MNHNS and CDR2 is SASEGT. The CDR3 DNA reads as TGTGCCAGCGGGAATGTTTATCGCTTGCCCGGGGAGCTGTTTTTT. It specifies CASGNVYRLPGELFF.

This sequence joins TRBV7-2 and TRBJ2-1, with 10 bases matching TRBD2. The germline V gene has CDR1 SGHTA and CDR2 FQGNSA. V dropped 5 bases and J dropped 5; count of bases not matched to a gene: 6. CDR3 length: 15 residues. CDR3 sequence (DNA): TGTGCCAGCAGCCGAATAGCGGGAGGAAACAATGAGCAGTTCTTC. Translating it yields CASSRIAGGNNEQFF.

This rearrangement joins TRBV27 to TRBJ2-7; 7 nucleotides match TRBD1. The CDR3 length is 14 residues. The J segment lost 6 bases and the V segment lost 5 bases, leaving 10 bases of the junction unmatched. CDR1 is MNHEY and CDR2 is SMNVEV in the germline V gene (reference sequence). The CDR3 spells CASSPDRAYGEQYF. The CDR3 region has the DNA TGTGCCAGCAGTCCAGACAGGGCCTATGGCGAGCAGTACTTC.

This clonotype turned up a few times. V usage is TRBV4-3 and J usage is TRBJ1-1; D is perhaps TRBD1 (6 bases). Trimming stripped 0 bases from V and 3 bases from J, with 11 bases between. CDR1 is LGHNA and CDR2 is YSLEER in the germline V gene. The CDR3 totals 15 residues. CDR3 nucleotides: TGCGCCAGCAGCCAAGATACGGGGGCGGACACTGAAGCTTTCTTT. As protein: CASSQDTGADTEAFF.

The chain uses TRBV7-2 and TRBJ2-1, with a tentative D call TRBD1 (5 bases). This CDR3 contains 16 residues. Trimming cost V 4 bases and J 7 bases, with 20 bases left between them. The germline V gene encodes CDR1 SGHTA and CDR2 FQGNSA. The CDR3 loop reads CASSWTPGRGANEQFF. The CDR3 bases are TGTGCCAGCAGCTGGACCCCAGGGCGTGGTGCTAATGAGCAGTTCTTC.

This chain connects TRBV29-1 to TRBJ2-3, with D uncertain. The V end lost 4 bases, the J end lost 1 base, and 12 bases lay between the germline ends. Germline CDR1 is SQVTM and CDR2 is ANQGSEA. The CDR3 extends over 14 amino acids. DNA for the CDR3: TGCAGCGTTGGGGCGGCCCGCGGCACAGATACGCAGTATTTT. It translates to CSVGAARGTDTQYF.

The chain couples TRBV30 to TRBJ1-1; maybe TRBD1 (6 bases). This CDR3 has 13 amino acids. Trimming took 3 bases from V and 6 from J, leaving 14 bases between them. Germline CDR1 GTSNPN, CDR2 SVGIG (reference sequence). Here the CDR3 reads CAWSGGTRAEAFF. CDR3 DNA sequence: TGTGCCTGGAGCGGAGGGACACGGGCTGAAGCTTTCTTT.

As for this clonotype: This clone may be a read error of a much larger clone one base away. The rearrangement joins TRBV20-1 to TRBJ2-5; 9 bases align to TRBD1. The V and J ends lost 2 bases and 6 bases, in that order; junction bases with no gene match: 7. CDR1 and CDR2 from the germline V gene are DFQATT and SNEGSKA (reference sequence). This CDR3 contains 14 residues. The CDR3 reads CSARSTGGTKTQYF. CDR3 nucleotides: TGCAGTGCTAGATCTACAGGGGGCACGAAGACCCAGTACTTC.

The chain is built from TRBV4-1 and TRBJ2-2, with D possibly being TRBD2 (6 bases). The germline V and J ends were trimmed by 1 base and 1 base, with 16 bases remaining between them. Germline CDR1 reads MGHRA; CDR2 reads YSYEKL. The CDR3 sequence is 18 residues long. CDR3 amino acids: CASSQGHARGRNTGELFF. In nucleotides, the CDR3 is TGCGCCAGCAGCCAAGGACACGCGCGGGGCCGGAACACCGGGGAGCTGTTTTTT.

The genes are TRBV7-2 and TRBJ2-3; D is perhaps TRBD1 (6 bases). V lost 3 bases and J 6 bases, leaving 19 bases between the germline ends. Germline V gives CDR1 SGHTA, CDR2 FQGNSA. The length of the CDR3 is 16 residues. In DNA, the CDR3 is TGTGCCAGCAGCTTCTTAGGGGGTATGAATTCGGATACGCAGTATTTT. It specifies CASSFLGGMNSDTQYF.

This chain uses TRBV6-1 with TRBJ2-7, with D maybe TRBD1 (6 bases). Germline assignment: CDR1 MNHNS and CDR2 SASEGT. This CDR3 contains 14 residues. The V gene lost 6 bases and the J gene lost 0 bases, with 12 bases spanning the gap. The CDR3 loop is CASRPTGRSYEQYF. The CDR3 DNA sequence: TGTGCCAGCAGGCCGACAGGCCGCTCCTACGAGCAGTACTTC.

V is TRBV24-1 and J is TRBJ1-2; 7 nucleotides agree with TRBD1. Trimming at V came to 1 base and at J to 4 bases, leaving 2 bases not matched to a gene. CDR3 size: 14 residues. CDR1 and CDR2 (germline): KGHDR, SFDVKD. The DNA of the CDR3 is TGTGCCACCAGTGATTTCAGGACAGGCTATGGCTACACCTTC. This translates into CATSDFRTGYGYTF.

The gene calls are TRBV11-3 and TRBJ2-2; tentative D call: TRBD2 (5 bases). V was clipped by 5 bases and J by 3 bases, with 16 bases between them. CDR1 is SGHNT and CDR2 is YENEEA in the germline V gene. This CDR3 is 16 amino acids long. The CDR3 reads CASSPSTHGDTGELFF. CDR3 DNA sequence: TGTGCCAGCAGCCCCAGCACCCACGGGGACACCGGGGAGCTGTTTTTT.

This clonotype turned up a few times. The gene calls are TRBV29-1 and TRBJ2-1; tentatively, D is TRBD2 (7 bases). V lost 3 bases and J 9 bases, leaving 18 bases between the germline ends. Germline CDR1 reads SQVTM; CDR2 reads ANQGSEA. The CDR3 is made up of 14 amino acids. In DNA, the CDR3 is TGCAGCGTTGATTATGGGGGGGCCGATAGTGAGCAGTTCTTC. Amino acid sequence: CSVDYGGADSEQFF.

This clonotype was seen only a few times. The chain joins TRBV24-1 to TRBJ2-1; possibly TRBD1 or TRBD2 for D (6 bases each). Germline values: CDR1 KGHDR, CDR2 SFDVKD. V was pared by 0 bases and J by 8 bases, with 16 bases between. The CDR3 runs to 16 residues. The CDR3 coding sequence is TGTGCCACCAGTGATTTGGCGGGGACCGCAGGGGATGAGCAGTTCTTC. Translating it yields CATSDLAGTAGDEQFF.

This clonotype showed up just a few times. This chain uses TRBV6-1 with TRBJ2-5; perhaps TRBD1 as D (5 bases). V was pared by 4 bases and J by 5 bases, with 8 bases between. The CDR3 consists of 12 residues. Germline CDR1 and CDR2: MNHNS and SASEGT. The CDR3 DNA is TGTGCCAGCAGTGTTCAGGGTGAGACCCAGTACTTC. Translating gives CASSVQGETQYF.

The chain couples TRBV27 to TRBJ1-5; D gene uncertain. Germline values: CDR1 MNHEY, CDR2 SMNVEV (reference sequence). There are 17 residues in the CDR3. Between the trimmed V and J ends, which lost 0 bases and 5 bases, there was a span of 17 bases. The CDR3 sequence: CASSLSFSQHFHQPQHF. DNA of the CDR3: TGTGCCAGCAGTTTATCTTTCTCACAGCATTTTCATCAGCCCCAGCATTTT.

J is TRBJ2-5 and V is TRBV7-6; D possibly corresponds to TRBD2 (6 bases). CDR1 and CDR2 (germline): SGHVS, FNYEAQ. CDR3 size: 13 residues. V dropped 3 bases and J dropped 3 bases, with 8 bases sitting between them. CDR3 amino acids: CASSLWGEETQYF. CDR3 DNA sequence: TGTGCCAGCAGCTTGTGGGGGGAAGAGACCCAGTACTTC.

This clonotype was found many times. The chain has TRBV15 and TRBJ2-5; D is unclear. The CDR3 spans 14 residues. V was pared by 6 bases and J by 1 base, with 12 bases between. The germline V gene has CDR1 LNHNV and CDR2 YYDKDF (reference sequence). CDR3 sequence (DNA): TGTGCCACCAGTTTTACCAACCTCCAAGAGACCCAGTACTTC. This translates into CATSFTNLQETQYF.

This sequence joins TRBV30 and TRBJ2-7; D gene unclear. CDR1 and CDR2 from the germline V gene are GTSNPN and SVGIG (reference sequence). The CDR3 covers 13 residues. V was pared by 0 bases and J by 3 bases, with 9 bases between. The CDR3 protein is CAWSVWLGYEQYF. The CDR3 coding sequence is TGTGCCTGGAGTGTATGGCTAGGCTACGAGCAGTACTTC.

This clonotype was counted between two and nine times. This chain joins TRBV7-2 and TRBJ1-1; weak D call: TRBD1 (6 bases). The CDR3 extends over 14 amino acids. V lost 2 bases and J 7 bases, leaving 14 bases between the germline ends. Germline V CDR1 and CDR2: SGHTA, FQGNSA. The CDR3 spells CASSLRPGHVEAFF. The CDR3 DNA reads as TGTGCCAGCAGCTTAAGACCGGGACATGTTGAAGCTTTCTTT.